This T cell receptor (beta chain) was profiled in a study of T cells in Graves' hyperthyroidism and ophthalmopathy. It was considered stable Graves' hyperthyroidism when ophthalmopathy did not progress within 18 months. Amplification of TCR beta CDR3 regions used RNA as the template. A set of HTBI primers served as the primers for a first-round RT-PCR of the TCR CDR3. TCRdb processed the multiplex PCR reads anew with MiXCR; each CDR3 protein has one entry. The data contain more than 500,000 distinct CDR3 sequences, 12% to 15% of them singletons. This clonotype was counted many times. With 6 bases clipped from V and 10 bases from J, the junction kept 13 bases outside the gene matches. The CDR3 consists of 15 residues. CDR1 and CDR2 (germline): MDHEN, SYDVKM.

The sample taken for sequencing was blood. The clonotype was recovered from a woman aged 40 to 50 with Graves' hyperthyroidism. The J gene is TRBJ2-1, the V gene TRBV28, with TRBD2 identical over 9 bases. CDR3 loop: CASSPSGGRAGEQFF. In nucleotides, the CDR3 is TGTGCCAGCAGCCCCTCGGGCGGGAGGGCCGGGGAGCAGTTCTTC. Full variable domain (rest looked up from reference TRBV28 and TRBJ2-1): DVKVTQSSRYLVKRTGEKVFLECVQDMDHENMFWYRQDPGLGLRLIYFSYDVKMKEKGDIPEGYSVSREKKERFSLILESASTNQTSMYLCASSPSGGRAGEQFFGPGTRLTVL.